One and the same sample provided the 32 T cell receptor beta chains below, sequenced in a study of cytomegalovirus exposure and HLA in healthy donors. With 60 Vbeta and 13 Jbeta primers, the PCR was carried out. Here immunoSEQ multiplex PCR was the method, and the copy in TCRdb shows in-frame clones only, minus some. The sample carries around 190,000 clones, around 82% recorded once. Sequenced sample: PBMCs. The receptors stem from a man aged 35-49 years in good health and CMV-seropositive.

This clone has only a few counts. The chain carries TRBV2 and TRBJ2-1; a possible D gene is TRBD2 (5 bases). CDR1 and CDR2 (germline): SNHLY, FYNNEI. This CDR3 has 13 residues. Deletions cut 7 bases from V and 4 bases from J, with 11 bases between. This chain's CDR3 is CASIREQYNEQFF. CDR3 sequence (DNA): TGTGCCAGCATACGGGAACAATACAATGAGCAGTTCTTC.

The chain is built from TRBV4-3 and TRBJ2-3; D perhaps matches TRBD2 (6 bases). CDR1 LGHNA and CDR2 YSLEER come from the germline V gene. The CDR3 loop spans 15 amino acids. V lost 3 bases and J lost 1, with 11 bases in between. The CDR3 DNA reads TGCGCCAGCAGCCAGGAGGGTCTACGCACAGATACGCAGTATTTT. It is translated as CASSQEGLRTDTQYF.

The chain has TRBV19 and TRBJ2-2, with TRBD1 matching over 9 bases. The CDR3 extends over 15 amino acids. Germline V gene sequence: CDR1 LNHDA, CDR2 SQIVND (reference sequence). V lost 7 bases, J lost 3 bases, and 6 bases stayed unmatched. The CDR3 DNA sequence: TGTGCCAGTACCCTGGGACAGGGAGACACCGGGGAGCTGTTTTTT. Its translation: CASTLGQGDTGELFF.

This clone showed up just a few times. V gene TRBV5-1 combines with J gene TRBJ1-1; D is ambiguous. This CDR3 spans 13 amino acids. V lost 2 bases, J lost 0 bases, and 5 bases lay in between. Germline CDR1 is SGHRS and CDR2 is YFSETQ. The CDR3 nucleotides are TGCGCCAGCAGCTTAACAGTGAACACTGAAGCTTTCTTT. Its protein is CASSLTVNTEAFF.

The chain recombines TRBV6-5 with TRBJ1-6; D not resolved. CDR1 is MNHEY and CDR2 is SVGAGI in the germline V gene. The CDR3 is made up of 13 amino acids. V lost 2 bases to trimming and J lost 8 bases, with 7 bases between them. DNA for the CDR3: TGTGCCAGCAGTTACGACGGGGATTCACCCCTCCACTTT. This codes for CASSYDGDSPLHF.

The chain recombines TRBV5-1 with TRBJ2-3, with 13 bases lining up with TRBD2. Germline CDR1 is SGHRS and CDR2 is YFSETQ. V was pared by 2 bases and J by 5 bases, with 5 bases of the junction left unmatched. CDR3 size: 16 residues. CDR3 bases: TGCGCCAGCAGCTTTGGACTAGCGGGAGCCAAAGATACGCAGTATTTT. This gives the protein CASSFGLAGAKDTQYF.

The genes are TRBV21-1 and TRBJ1-1; TRBD1, the D gene given by the table, was not confirmed from the DNA. TRBV21-1 is a pseudogene locus. The CDR3 consists of 17 residues. For the CDR3, the DNA is TGTGCCAGCAGCAAAAAAGGGGGTGCCAGGGGAAACACTGAAGCTTTCTTT. Its translation: CASSKKGGARGNTEAFF.

The chain combines TRBV4-2 with TRBJ2-1, with a weak D call TRBD2 (6 bases). This CDR3 is 17 amino acids long. Trimming took 0 bases from V and 2 from J, leaving 14 bases between them. Germline CDR1 is LGHNA and CDR2 is YNFKEQ. The CDR3 loop is CASSQDTSMSPYNEQFF. Written as DNA, the CDR3 is TGTGCCAGCAGCCAAGATACTAGCATGAGCCCCTACAATGAGCAGTTCTTC.

This clone was seen more than once but under ten times. One junction end does not reproduce the germline sequence, and a read error may be involved. The V gene is TRBV10-1, the J gene TRBJ2-7, with TRBD2 identical over 8 bases. CDR1 WNHNN and CDR2 SYGVQD come from the germline V gene (reference sequence). The length of the CDR3 is 14 residues. CDR3 sequence: CASGEGAGVVEQYF. CDR3 nucleotides: TGCGCCAGCGGTGAGGGAGCGGGAGTCGTCGAGCAGTACTTC.

The chain employs TRBV7-9 and TRBJ1-2, with TRBD1 as a possible D gene (6 bases). V lost 5 bases to trimming and J lost 2 bases, with 12 bases between them. CDR1 is SEHNR and CDR2 is FQNEAQ in the germline V gene (reference sequence). CDR3 size: 14 residues. CDR3 residues: CASSPLGQNYGYTF. DNA of the CDR3: TGTGCCAGCAGCCCCCTCGGACAGAACTATGGCTACACCTTC.

The chain is built from TRBV7-2 and TRBJ1-3; D remains unclear. V lost 6 bases and J 2 bases, leaving 11 bases between the germline ends. Per germline, CDR1 SGHTA and CDR2 FQGNSA. The CDR3 runs 14 residues. CDR3 sequence reads: CASSPTLAGNTIYF. DNA for the CDR3: TGTGCCAGCAGTCCCACATTGGCTGGAAACACCATATATTTT.

J is TRBJ2-3 and V is TRBV4-1, with D perhaps matching TRBD2 (6 bases). The V end was cut by 0 bases, the J end by 3 bases, with 16 bases between. The CDR3 is 17 residues long. Germline V gives CDR1 MGHRA, CDR2 YSYEKL. CDR3 DNA: TGCGCCAGCAGCCAAGATCGAACGGGAGCGGTGACAGATACGCAGTATTTT. This encodes CASSQDRTGAVTDTQYF.

The chain has TRBV30 and TRBJ2-7, with TRBD2 identical over 7 bases. The CDR3 sequence is 14 residues long. Germline CDR1 is GTSNPN and CDR2 is SVGIG (reference sequence). Trimming cost V 1 base and J 6 bases; bases outside gene matches: 9. DNA of the CDR3: TGTGCCTGGAGTGAAGGACTAGTAGGTAGCGAGCAGTACTTC. It is translated as CAWSEGLVGSEQYF.

This chain uses TRBV6-4 with TRBJ2-6, with no clear D. The length of the CDR3 is 16 residues. The V end lost 5 bases, the J end lost 2 bases, and 13 bases lay between the germline ends. Germline CDR1 and CDR2: MRHNA and SNTAGT. CDR3 DNA sequence: TGTGCCAGCAGTCCGACGGTAGCCGCTGGGGCCAACGTCCTGACTTTC. This translates into CASSPTVAAGANVLTF.

This clone was detected only a few times. CDR3 nucleotide sequence: TGTGCCAGCAGCCACTCGGGGGATGAGCAGTTCTTC. It yields the protein CASSHSGDEQFF. This chain connects TRBV11-1 to TRBJ2-1; possible D gene TRBD2, 6 bases. Germline V CDR1 and CDR2: SGHAT, FQDESV (reference sequence). The CDR3 has 12 residues. Trimming took off 5 bases at V and 8 bases at J, with 10 bases between the two ends.

The chain links TRBV7-3 to TRBJ2-5, with D unresolved. Germline V lookup: CDR1 SGHTA, CDR2 FQGTGA. V lost 4 bases and J lost 0, with 12 bases in between. The length of the CDR3 is 15 residues. The CDR3 protein is CASSWSAEYQETQYF. The CDR3 region has the DNA TGTGCCAGCAGCTGGAGTGCGGAGTACCAAGAGACCCAGTACTTC.

This chain connects TRBV7-6 to TRBJ2-1; tentative D call: TRBD1 (5 bases). Germline CDR1 reads SGHVS; CDR2 reads FNYEAQ. V was pared by 5 bases and J by 0 bases, with 11 bases between. The CDR3 sequence is 15 residues long. CDR3 region: CASSPTVSSYNEQFF. The CDR3 nucleotides read TGTGCCAGCAGCCCGACAGTAAGCTCCTACAATGAGCAGTTCTTC. The variable domain in full, with the rest retrieved from reference TRBV7-6 and TRBJ2-1, is GAGVSQSPRYKVTKRGQDVALRCDPISGHVSLYWYRQALGQGPEFLTYFNYEAQQDKSGLPNDRFSAERPEGSISTLTIQRTEQRDSAMYRCASSPTVSSYNEQFFGPGTRLTVL.

The chain combines TRBV7-9 with TRBJ2-5; D remains unclear. The CDR3 spans 12 residues. Trimming took off 0 bases at V and 9 bases at J, with 8 bases between the two ends. Per the germline V gene, CDR1 is SEHNR and CDR2 is FQNEAQ (reference sequence). The CDR3 sequence: CASSLARSAQYF. The CDR3 DNA reads as TGTGCCAGCAGCTTAGCCCGGTCGGCCCAGTACTTC.

The V and J genes are TRBV27 and TRBJ1-1, with 7 positions matching TRBD1. Germline V CDR1 and CDR2: MNHEY, SMNVEV (reference sequence). The CDR3 is made up of 13 amino acids. V lost 6 bases, J lost 3 bases, and 4 bases stayed unmatched. The CDR3 protein is CASREQGYTEAFF. The CDR3, as DNA: TGTGCCAGCAGAGAACAGGGGTACACTGAAGCTTTCTTT.

In the case of this clone: One end of the junction varies from germline; a read error may be responsible. The V call is TRBV4-3, the J call TRBJ2-1; 10 bases line up with TRBD1. The CDR3 is 16 amino acids. CDR1 is LGHNA, CDR2 YSLEER, per germline. CDR3 protein: CASSQEGTGVGNGQFF. The CDR3, as DNA: TGCGCCAGCAGCCAAGAAGGGACAGGGGTCGGGAATGGGCAGTTCTTC.

This clone turned up a few times. The chain has TRBV14 and TRBJ2-1, with TRBD2 identical over 14 bases. There are 15 residues in the CDR3. The V gene's germline CDR1 is SGHDN and CDR2 FVKESK. V dropped 4 bases and J dropped 10; count of bases not matched to a gene: 6. CDR3 bases: TGTGCCAGCAGCCTGGGACTAGCGGGAGTCGAAGAGCAGTTCTTC. It translates to CASSLGLAGVEEQFF.

This clone has just one count. The chain has TRBV9 and TRBJ2-2; D is perhaps TRBD2 (6 bases). The CDR3 has 13 amino acids. Per the germline V gene, CDR1 is SGDLS and CDR2 is YYNGEE. Trimming removed 6 bases from V and 1 base from J, with 7 bases in between. CDR3 nucleotides: TGTGCCAGCAATAGCGGGAACACCGGGGAGCTGTTTTTT. Protein product: CASNSGNTGELFF.

The table lists this clone with a few counts. The rearrangement links TRBV9 to TRBJ2-1; D ambiguous. Germline CDR1 is SGDLS and CDR2 is YYNGEE. V lost 3 bases and J 0 bases, leaving 16 bases between the germline ends. The CDR3 has 17 amino acids. CDR3 protein: CASSGGSTRSSYNEQFF. The CDR3 region has the DNA TGTGCCAGCAGCGGAGGATCTACACGGAGCTCCTACAATGAGCAGTTCTTC.

The CDR3 nucleotides are TGTGCCAGCAGCGTAAGGGGGGAGGGCGGGGAGACCCAGTACTTC. Amino acid sequence: CASSVRGEGGETQYF. V usage is TRBV9 and J usage is TRBJ2-5; TRBD2 is a possible D gene (7 bases). The germline gives CDR1 SGDLS, CDR2 YYNGEE. The CDR3 runs 15 residues. V lost 1 base to trimming and J lost 5 bases, with 15 bases between them.

This clone was seen a single time. The chain links TRBV5-1 to TRBJ1-1, with 8 nucleotides matching TRBD1. Per the germline V gene, CDR1 is SGHRS and CDR2 is YFSETQ. The CDR3 runs 15 residues. The ends lost 1 base at V and 1 base at J; junction bases unmatched: 3. The CDR3 bases are TGCGCCAGCAGCTTGCAGGGGGCTTCGAACACTGAAGCTTTCTTT. Amino acid sequence: CASSLQGASNTEAFF.

The V gene is TRBV7-2, the J gene TRBJ1-2; D unresolved. This CDR3 has 12 amino acids. Germline V gene sequence: CDR1 SGHTA, CDR2 FQGNSA. Trimming left V 1 base short and J 7 bases short, with 7 bases between. CDR3 residues: CASSLDRIGYTF. CDR3 bases: TGTGCCAGCAGCTTAGACAGAATTGGCTACACCTTC.

This clone was detected only once. V and J are TRBV18 and TRBJ1-3; the D gene is possibly TRBD1 (5 bases). Trimming shortened V by 2 bases and J by 1 base, and 12 bases separated the two germline ends. The CDR3 extends over 16 amino acids. CDR1 is KGHSH, CDR2 LQKENI, per germline. Here the CDR3 reads CASSPSGLGSGNTIYF. In nucleotides, the CDR3 is TGTGCCAGCTCACCATCAGGGCTCGGATCTGGAAACACCATATATTTT.

The chain recombines TRBV6-5 with TRBJ1-2; 8 bases are a match to TRBD1. Per the germline V gene, CDR1 is MNHEY and CDR2 is SVGAGI. The CDR3 totals 14 residues. After removal of 4 bases from V and 5 bases from J, the junction contained 6 bases not matched to a gene. In nucleotides, the CDR3 is TGTGCCAGCAGTTTGGACAGGGAAGGGTATGGCTACACCTTC. Translating gives CASSLDREGYGYTF.

Here the CDR3 reads CASIRTGWGETQYF. The CDR3 DNA sequence: TGTGCCAGCATCCGGACAGGGTGGGGAGAGACCCAGTACTTC. The rearrangement uses TRBV28 and TRBJ2-5, with 8 bases that match TRBD1. Germline V gene lookup returns CDR1 MDHEN and CDR2 SYDVKM. The CDR3 is 14 residues long. J gave up 4 bases and V 7 bases, and 8 bases lay outside the gene matches.

V gene TRBV7-2 combines with J gene TRBJ1-2; a possible D gene is TRBD1 (6 bases). The CDR3 covers 11 residues. Looked up from germline, CDR1 is SGHTA and CDR2 is FQGNSA. Trimming stripped 6 bases from V and 7 bases from J, with 9 bases between. The CDR3 here is CASSSGVGYTF. The CDR3 DNA sequence: TGTGCCAGCAGTTCAGGGGTTGGCTACACCTTC. Drawing the rest from reference TRBV7-2 and TRBJ1-2, the complete variable domain is GAGVSQSPSNKVTEKGKDVELRCDPISGHTALYWYRQSLGQGLEFLIYFQGNSAPDKSGLPSDRFSAERTGGSVSTLTIQRTQQEDSAVYLCASSSGVGYTFGSGTRLTVV.

The chain links TRBV5-4 to TRBJ2-1; perhaps TRBD2 as D (6 bases). This CDR3 contains 14 residues. Trimming took 3 bases from V and 7 from J, leaving 14 bases between them. CDR1 is SGHNT, CDR2 YYREEE, per germline (reference sequence). The CDR3: CASSSRDSSNEQFF. The CDR3 DNA is TGTGCCAGCAGCTCCCGGGACTCCTCAAATGAGCAGTTCTTC. Filled out from reference TRBV5-4 and TRBJ2-1, the complete variable domain reads ETGVTQSPTHLIKTRGQQVTLRCSSQSGHNTVSWYQQALGQGPQFIFQYYREEENGRGNFPPRFSGLQFPNYSSELNVNALELDDSALYLCASSSRDSSNEQFFGPGTRLTVL.

The rearrangement links TRBV29-1 to TRBJ2-7, with a weak D call TRBD2 (5 bases). This CDR3 region has 14 residues. V shed 4 bases and J shed 3 bases, with 16 bases lying between them. Per the germline V gene, CDR1 is SQVTM and CDR2 is ANQGSEA. The CDR3 loop reads CSVVWAGAVYEQYF. In DNA, the CDR3 is TGCAGCGTTGTCTGGGCGGGCGCCGTCTACGAGCAGTACTTC.